The clone carrying this T cell receptor (beta chain) was counted a few times. The antigen is not known. The data stem from a study of cytomegalovirus exposure and HLA in healthy donors. In the study overall: In an earlier analysis, some 110 million unique TCR beta sequences were found from some 200 million T cells. The study's findings and limits: Most TCR sequences were seen very rarely across donors, but some public TCRs occurred in many. A later analysis linked some 17,000 TCR beta sequences to HLA alleles at 0.05 false discovery rate.

In germline, CDR1 is SGHTA, CDR2 FQGNSA. V was pared by 1 base and J by 2 bases, with 11 bases between. CDR3 size: 15 residues. PCR used 60 Vbeta primers and 13 Jbeta primers. How the authors handled the data: The authors later counted roughly 77 million unique TCR beta chains, some 10 million of them shared. This table comes from immunoSEQ multiplex PCR, and its TCRdb copy is limited to in-frame clones, with some not included. Clone size and V and J calls were adopted from that table, with D and trimming inferred from the DNA. Of under 80,000 clones listed, 60% to 80% are singletons. Sample: PBMCs. The rearrangement joins TRBV7-2 to TRBJ1-2, with D unclear. The source of this sequence is a woman aged 40 to 50 in good health and CMV-seronegative. CDR3 nucleotides: TGTGCCAGCAGCTTAGGAGGGTTAGAAAACTATGGCTACACCTTC. Translated, it gives CASSLGGLENYGYTF.